The entry that follows covers one TCR beta chain sequence. Germline values: CDR1 SGHRS, CDR2 YFSETQ. The CDR3 is 17 residues long. Trimming took 4 bases from V and 5 from J; bases not matched to a gene: 14. The repertoire was sequenced with immunoSEQ multiplex PCR; TCRdb's copy has only in-frame clones and lacks some. The sample yields around 300,000 clones, nearly 90% seen once. The record originates from a study of blood T cell repertoires in COVID-19. J is TRBJ2-2 and V is TRBV5-1; TRBD1 agrees at 7 bases. The specimen sequenced was peripheral blood. The receptor's source is a woman aged 40 to 49 with COVID-19, enrolled during active disease. The CDR3 is CASSPLSDRVGTGELFF. Here the CDR3 DNA reads TGCGCCAGCAGCCCCCTATCTGACAGGGTTGGTACCGGGGAGCTGTTTTTT. The full variable domain, with the rest looked up from reference TRBV5-1 and TRBJ2-2, is KAGVTQTPRYLIKTRGQQVTLSCSPISGHRSVSWYQQTPGQGLQFLFEYFSETQRNKGNFPGRFSGRQFSNSRSEMNVSTLELGDSALYLCASSPLSDRVGTGELFFGEGSRLTVL.